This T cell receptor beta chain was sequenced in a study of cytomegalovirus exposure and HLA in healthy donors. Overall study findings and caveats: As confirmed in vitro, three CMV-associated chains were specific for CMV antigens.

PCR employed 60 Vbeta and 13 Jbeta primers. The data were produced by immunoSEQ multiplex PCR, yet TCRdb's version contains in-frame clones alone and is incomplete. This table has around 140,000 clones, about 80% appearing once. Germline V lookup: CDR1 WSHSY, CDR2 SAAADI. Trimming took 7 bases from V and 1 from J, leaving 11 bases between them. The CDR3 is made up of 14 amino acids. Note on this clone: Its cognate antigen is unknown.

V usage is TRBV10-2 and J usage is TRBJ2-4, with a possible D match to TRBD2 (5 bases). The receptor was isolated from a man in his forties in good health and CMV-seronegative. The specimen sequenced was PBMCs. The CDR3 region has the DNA TGCGCCAGCAACCCCGGGGAGGCCAAAAACATTCAGTACTTC. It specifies CASNPGEAKNIQYF.